This T cell receptor beta chain was sequenced in a study of T cell changes during pregnancy in multiple sclerosis. This CDR3 is 19 amino acids long. Germline trimming cut 4 bases from V and 7 bases from J; bases unmatched to any gene: 21. Germline CDR1 is LGHNA and CDR2 is YNFKEQ. Assay used: immunoSEQ multiplex PCR; TCRdb lists only in-frame clones, some missing. The sample shows 38,000 or so clones, around nine tenths of them seen only once. Sequencing used CD4+ T cells from peripheral blood mononuclear cells, obtained in the third trimester of pregnancy. The V gene is TRBV4-2, the J gene TRBJ2-2, with TRBD1 matching over 7 bases. The receptor comes from a female donor with multiple sclerosis, enrolled in a pregnancy study. The CDR3 loop is CASSLEAVRAQGRIGELFF. CDR3 sequence (DNA): TGTGCCAGCAGCCTCGAGGCGGTAAGAGCACAGGGGAGAATCGGGGAGCTGTTTTTT.